These T cell receptor beta chains were read from a single sample in a study of blood T cell repertoires in COVID-19. Using immunoSEQ multiplex PCR, the repertoire was profiled, and TCRdb retains in-frame clones only, with some absent. This sample has about 180,000 clones, with roughly 86% found just once. Sequenced sample: peripheral blood. The receptors come from a woman aged 25 to 45 with active or convalescent COVID-19. The CDR3 runs from the conserved cysteine through the conserved F or W. The D gene is left open where the match is weak. Clone size is given for some rows only: seen once, a few or many times, or a class if the clone is expanded.

d_gene	v_gene	abundance	j_gene	CDR3nt	CDR3aa
TRBD1	TRBV5-1	.	TRBJ2-7	TGCGCCAGCAGCTTGGCCCCGGACAGGGTTCACGAGCAGTACTTC	CASSLAPDRVHEQYF
.	TRBV24-1	.	TRBJ1-1	TGTGCCACCAGTGTACCAGACAGGCGAAACACTGAAGCTTTCTTT	CATSVPDRRNTEAFF
TRBD2	TRBV2	.	TRBJ2-3	TGTGCCAGCAGTGAAGGGGCTAGCGGGAGTAGGGATACGCAGTATTTT	CASSEGASGSRDTQYF
TRBD1	TRBV27	many	TRBJ1-2	TGTGCCAGCAGTTCGGGGACAGGTTGGGCTGGCTACACCTTC	CASSSGTGWAGYTF
.	TRBV5-4	.	TRBJ1-1	TGTGCCAGCAGCGGAAACAGGGTGAACACTGAAGCTTTCTTT	CASSGNRVNTEAFF
TRBD1	TRBV25-1	.	TRBJ1-1	TGTGCCAGCAGTGAATCCGAGACAGGGGATACTGAAGCTTTCTTT	CASSESETGDTEAFF
TRBD1	TRBV3-1/TRBV3-2	.	TRBJ1-2	TGTGCCAGCAGACCGACAGGGGGTTATGGCTACACCTTC	CASRPTGGYGYTF
.	TRBV5-4	.	TRBJ2-7	TGTGCCAGCAGCTTGGGTCTAGCCCAGTCCTACGAGCAGTACTTC	CASSLGLAQSYEQYF
TRBD2	TRBV10-3	.	TRBJ2-7	TGTGCCATGGGGAGGACTAGCCCCCCCTACGAGCAGTACTTC	CAMGRTSPPYEQYF
.	TRBV9	.	TRBJ2-7	TGTGCCAGCAGCGCCGGGGTTCCGTTCTCCTACGAGCAGTACTTC	CASSAGVPFSYEQYF
TRBD1	TRBV18	.	TRBJ1-1	TGTGCCAGCTCACCTCCGGGACAGGCGAAAACTGAAGCTTTCTTT	CASSPPGQAKTEAFF
.	TRBV2	.	TRBJ1-5	TGTGCCAGCAGTGGGGAGATGGATCAGCCCCAGCATTTT	CASSGEMDQPQHF
.	TRBV28	.	TRBJ2-2	TGTGCCAGCAGCCAAATAGCTACCGGGGAGCTGTTTTTT	CASSQIATGELFF
TRBD2	TRBV30	.	TRBJ2-1	TGTGCCTGGAGTGTAGCGGGAATCTACAATGAGCAGTTCTTC	CAWSVAGIYNEQFF
.	TRBV5-8	.	TRBJ1-3	TGTGCCAGCAGCCAGGGGCAGACCTTCTCTGGAAACACCATATATTTT	CASSQGQTFSGNTIYF
.	TRBV27	.	TRBJ1-2	TGTGCCAGCAGTTTAACGTGGCAGGGGTATGGCTACACCTTC	CASSLTWQGYGYTF
.	TRBV28	.	TRBJ1-1	TGTGCCAGCAGACCAGCAACAGGGCCGGGGACTGAAGCTTTCTTT	CASRPATGPGTEAFF
TRBD1	TRBV6-2/TRBV6-3	.	TRBJ1-5	TGTGCCAGCAGCATGACAGGGTATAGCAATCAGCCCCAGCATTTT	CASSMTGYSNQPQHF
.	TRBV9	.	TRBJ2-2	TGTGCCAGCAGCGTAGGACAGAACACCGGGGAGCTGTTTTTT	CASSVGQNTGELFF
.	TRBV6-5	.	TRBJ2-3	TGTGCCAGCAGTCTAGTAGCGGCGCTGGATACGCAGTATTTT	CASSLVAALDTQYF
.	TRBV11-2	once	TRBJ1-2	TGTGCCAGCAGCTTAGAACTACAGGTCGCAGGCCCTAACTATGGCTACACCTTC	CASSLELQVAGPNYGYTF
.	TRBV4-1	.	TRBJ2-2	TGCGCCAGCAGCGAGGGAGCGACCGGGGAGCTGTTTTTT	CASSEGATGELFF
TRBD1	TRBV28	.	TRBJ2-7	TGTGCCAGCAGTTTGACAGGGAGCTCCTACGAGCAGTACTTC	CASSLTGSSYEQYF
.	TRBV18	.	TRBJ2-2	TGTGCCAGCTCACCATCGGGGGTGAACACCGGGGAGCTGTTTTTT	CASSPSGVNTGELFF
.	TRBV6-6	.	TRBJ2-7	TGTGCCAGCAGTTCACCCCTAGGGGCGGGGACCTACGAGCAGTACTTC	CASSSPLGAGTYEQYF
.	TRBV3-1/TRBV3-2	.	TRBJ1-3	TGTGCCAGCGGTCAAGCTACTACGGGTCCCAACTCTGGAAACACCATATATTTT	CASGQATTGPNSGNTIYF